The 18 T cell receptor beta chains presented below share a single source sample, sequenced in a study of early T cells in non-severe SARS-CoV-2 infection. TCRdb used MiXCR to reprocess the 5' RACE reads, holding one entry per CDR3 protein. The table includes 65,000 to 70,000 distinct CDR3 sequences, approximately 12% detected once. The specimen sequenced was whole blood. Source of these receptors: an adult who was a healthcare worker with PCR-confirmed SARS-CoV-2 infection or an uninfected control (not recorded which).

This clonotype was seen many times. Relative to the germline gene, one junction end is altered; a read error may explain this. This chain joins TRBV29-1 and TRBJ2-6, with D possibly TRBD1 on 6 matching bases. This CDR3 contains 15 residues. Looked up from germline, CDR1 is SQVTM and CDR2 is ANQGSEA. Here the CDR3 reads CSVEEHRAGANVLTF. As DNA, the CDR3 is TGCAGCGTGGAAGAGCACAGGGCTGGGGCCAACGTCCTGACTTTC.

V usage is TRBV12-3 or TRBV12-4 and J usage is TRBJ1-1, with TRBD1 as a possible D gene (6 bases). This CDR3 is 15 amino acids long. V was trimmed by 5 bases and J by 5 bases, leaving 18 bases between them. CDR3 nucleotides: TGTGCCAGCAGTAACCAGGGGTTCGGCGGAACTGAAGCTTTCTTT. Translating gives CASSNQGFGGTEAFF.

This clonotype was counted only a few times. The CDR3 spells CAIRDLPGNIQYF. CDR3 coding DNA: TGTGCCATCAGGGATCTCCCGGGAAACATTCAGTACTTC. This sequence joins TRBV10-3 and TRBJ2-4; D is undetermined. Trimming took 6 bases from V and 6 from J, leaving 12 bases between them. The CDR3 covers 13 residues. Germline values: CDR1 ENHRY, CDR2 SYGVKD.

CDR3 in DNA: TGTGCCACTGGACTCCTTAGCTCCTACAATGAGCAGTTCTTC. Translation gives CATGLLSSYNEQFF. V gene TRBV7-4 combines with J gene TRBJ2-1, with TRBD2 as a possible D gene (5 bases). Trimming removed 10 bases from V and 0 bases from J, with 13 bases in between. This CDR3 spans 14 amino acids. Germline loops: CDR1 SGHVT, CDR2 SQSDAQ.

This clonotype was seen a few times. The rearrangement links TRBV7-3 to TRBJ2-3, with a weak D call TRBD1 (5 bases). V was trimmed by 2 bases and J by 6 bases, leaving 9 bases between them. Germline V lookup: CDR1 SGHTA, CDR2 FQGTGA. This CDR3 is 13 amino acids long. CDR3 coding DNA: TGTGCCAGCAGCTTAGAAGGGGCGGATACGCAGTATTTT. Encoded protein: CASSLEGADTQYF.

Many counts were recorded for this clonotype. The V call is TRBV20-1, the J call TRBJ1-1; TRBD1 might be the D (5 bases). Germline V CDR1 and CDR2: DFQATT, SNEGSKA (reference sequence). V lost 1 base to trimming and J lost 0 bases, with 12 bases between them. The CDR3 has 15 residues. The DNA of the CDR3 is TGCAGTGCTAGAGGAGGGGTAGCGGTGAACACTGAAGCTTTCTTT. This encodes CSARGGVAVNTEAFF.

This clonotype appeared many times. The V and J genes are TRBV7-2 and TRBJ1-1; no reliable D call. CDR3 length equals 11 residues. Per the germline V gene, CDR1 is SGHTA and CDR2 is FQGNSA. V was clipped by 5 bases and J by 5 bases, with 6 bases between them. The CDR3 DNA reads TGTGCCAGCAGCCCCAGGACTGAAGCTTTCTTT. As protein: CASSPRTEAFF. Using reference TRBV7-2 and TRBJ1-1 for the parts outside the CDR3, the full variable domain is GAGVSQSPSNKVTEKGKDVELRCDPISGHTALYWYRQSLGQGLEFLIYFQGNSAPDKSGLPSDRFSAERTGGSVSTLTIQRTQQEDSAVYLCASSPRTEAFFGQGTRLTVV.

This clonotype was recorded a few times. The CDR3 loop reads CASSAGQSSGNTIYF. CDR3 DNA sequence: TGTGCCAGCAGCGCGGGACAGAGCTCTGGAAACACCATATATTTT. The chain employs TRBV11-2 and TRBJ1-3; 7 bases fit TRBD1. V shed 5 bases and J 0 bases; nucleotides not matched to a gene: 4. This CDR3 comprises 15 residues. Germline V gene sequence: CDR1 SGHAT, CDR2 FQNNGV.

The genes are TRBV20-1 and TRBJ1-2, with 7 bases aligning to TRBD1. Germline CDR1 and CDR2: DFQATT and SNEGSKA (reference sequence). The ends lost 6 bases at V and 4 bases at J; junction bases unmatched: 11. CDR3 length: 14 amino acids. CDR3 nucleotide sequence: TGCAGTGCCCCGACCGCAGACAGGGCCTATGGCTACACCTTC. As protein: CSAPTADRAYGYTF.

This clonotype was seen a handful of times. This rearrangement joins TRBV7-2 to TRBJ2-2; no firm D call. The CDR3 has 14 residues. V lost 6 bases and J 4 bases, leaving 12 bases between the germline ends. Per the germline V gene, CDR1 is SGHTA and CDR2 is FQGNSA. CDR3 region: CASRMRIGTGELFF. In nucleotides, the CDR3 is TGTGCCAGCAGGATGAGGATTGGCACCGGGGAGCTGTTTTTT.

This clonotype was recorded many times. The CDR3 sequence is CASSLVPRLTASTDTQYF. The CDR3 DNA sequence: TGTGCCAGCAGCTTAGTTCCCCGACTGACAGCAAGCACAGATACGCAGTATTTT. The chain carries TRBV7-8 and TRBJ2-3, with D possibly being TRBD1 (5 bases). Germline CDR1 and CDR2: SGHVS and FQNEAQ. V lost 1 base and J 0 bases, leaving 17 bases between the germline ends. The CDR3 runs 18 residues.

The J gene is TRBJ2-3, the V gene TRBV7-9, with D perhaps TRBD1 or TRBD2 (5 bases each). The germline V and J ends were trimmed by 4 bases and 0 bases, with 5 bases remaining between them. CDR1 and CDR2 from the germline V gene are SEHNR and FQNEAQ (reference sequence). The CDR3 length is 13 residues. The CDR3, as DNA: TGTGCCAGCAGCTGGGACAGCACAGATACGCAGTATTTT. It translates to CASSWDSTDTQYF.

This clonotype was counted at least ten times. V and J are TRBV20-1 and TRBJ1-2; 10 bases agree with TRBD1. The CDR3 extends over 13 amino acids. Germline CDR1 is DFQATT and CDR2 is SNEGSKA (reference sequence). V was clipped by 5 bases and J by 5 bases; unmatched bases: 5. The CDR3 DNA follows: TGCAGTGCTGCCGGGACAGGGGTATATGGCTACACCTTC. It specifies CSAAGTGVYGYTF.

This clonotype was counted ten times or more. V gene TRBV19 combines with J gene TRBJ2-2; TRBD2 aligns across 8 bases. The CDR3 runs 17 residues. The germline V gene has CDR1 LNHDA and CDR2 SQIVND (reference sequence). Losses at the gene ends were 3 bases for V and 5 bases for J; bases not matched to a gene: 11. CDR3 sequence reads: CASSISAGLGRTGELFF. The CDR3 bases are TGTGCCAGTAGTATTAGCGCGGGACTAGGTCGGACCGGGGAGCTGTTTTTT.

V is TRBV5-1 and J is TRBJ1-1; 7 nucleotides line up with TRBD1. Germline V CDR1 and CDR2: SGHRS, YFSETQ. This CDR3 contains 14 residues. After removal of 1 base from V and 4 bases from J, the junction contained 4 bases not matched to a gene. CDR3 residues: CASSLRRGGTEAFF. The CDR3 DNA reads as TGCGCCAGCAGCTTGCGCAGGGGGGGCACTGAAGCTTTCTTT.

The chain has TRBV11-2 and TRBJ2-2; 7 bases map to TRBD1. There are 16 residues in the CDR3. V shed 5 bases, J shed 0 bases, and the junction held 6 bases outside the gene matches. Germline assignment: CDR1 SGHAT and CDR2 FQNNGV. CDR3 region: CASSPLQGSNTGELFF. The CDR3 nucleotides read TGTGCCAGCAGCCCCCTACAGGGGTCGAACACCGGGGAGCTGTTTTTT.

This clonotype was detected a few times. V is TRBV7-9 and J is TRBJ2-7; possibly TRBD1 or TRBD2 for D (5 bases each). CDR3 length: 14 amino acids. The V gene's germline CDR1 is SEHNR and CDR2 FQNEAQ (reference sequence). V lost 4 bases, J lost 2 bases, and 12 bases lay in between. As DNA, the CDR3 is TGTGCCAGCAGCTCATCCGGGACCCCCTACGAGCAGTACTTC. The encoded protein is CASSSSGTPYEQYF.

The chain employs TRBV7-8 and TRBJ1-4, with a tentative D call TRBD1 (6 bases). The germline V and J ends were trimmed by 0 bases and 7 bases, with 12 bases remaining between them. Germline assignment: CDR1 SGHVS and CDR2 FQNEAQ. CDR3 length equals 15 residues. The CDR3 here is CASSLAQGISEKLFF. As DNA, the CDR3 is TGTGCCAGCAGCTTAGCGCAGGGGATCAGTGAAAAACTGTTTTTT.